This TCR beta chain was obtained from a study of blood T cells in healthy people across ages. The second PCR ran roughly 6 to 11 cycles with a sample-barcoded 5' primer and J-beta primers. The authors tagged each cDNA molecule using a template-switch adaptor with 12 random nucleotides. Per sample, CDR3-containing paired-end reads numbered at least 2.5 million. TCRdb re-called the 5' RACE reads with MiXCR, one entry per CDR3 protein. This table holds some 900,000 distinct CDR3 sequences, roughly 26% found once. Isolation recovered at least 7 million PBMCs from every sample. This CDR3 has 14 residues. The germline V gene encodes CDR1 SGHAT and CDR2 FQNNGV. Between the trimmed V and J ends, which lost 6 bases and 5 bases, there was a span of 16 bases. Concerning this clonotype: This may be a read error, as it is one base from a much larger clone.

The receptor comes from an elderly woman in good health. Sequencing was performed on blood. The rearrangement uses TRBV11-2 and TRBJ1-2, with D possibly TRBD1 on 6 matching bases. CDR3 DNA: TGTGCCAGCAGAGCACCCTGGACAGAATATGGCTACACCTTC. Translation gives CASRAPWTEYGYTF.